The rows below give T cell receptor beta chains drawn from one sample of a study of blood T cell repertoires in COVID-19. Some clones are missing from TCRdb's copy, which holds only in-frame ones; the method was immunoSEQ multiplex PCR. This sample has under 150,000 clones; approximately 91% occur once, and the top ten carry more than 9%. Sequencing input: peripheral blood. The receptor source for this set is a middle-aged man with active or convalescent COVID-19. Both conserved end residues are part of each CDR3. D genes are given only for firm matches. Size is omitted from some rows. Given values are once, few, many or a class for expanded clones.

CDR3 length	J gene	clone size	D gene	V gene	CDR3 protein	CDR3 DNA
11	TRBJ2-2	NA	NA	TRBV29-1	CSGGGTGELFF	TGCAGCGGAGGGGGAACCGGGGAGCTGTTTTTT
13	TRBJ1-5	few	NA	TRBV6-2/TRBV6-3	CASSYSGFQPQHF	TGTGCCAGCAGTTACTCCGGGTTTCAGCCCCAGCATTTT
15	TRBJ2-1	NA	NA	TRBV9	CASSVGSSSYNEQFF	TGTGCCAGCAGCGTAGGAAGTAGCTCCTACAATGAGCAGTTCTTC
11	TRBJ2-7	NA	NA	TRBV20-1	CSARGGSEQYF	TGCAGTGCTAGAGGAGGCTCCGAGCAGTACTTC
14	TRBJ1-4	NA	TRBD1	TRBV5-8	CASSLGQGPEKLFF	TGTGCCAGCAGCTTGGGACAGGGGCCGGAAAAACTGTTTTTT
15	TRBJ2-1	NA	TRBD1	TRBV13	CASRNRGQAANEQFF	TGTGCCAGCAGGAACAGGGGTCAGGCTGCCAATGAGCAGTTCTTC
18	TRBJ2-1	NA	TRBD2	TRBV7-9	CASRETSGPHPSYNEQFF	TGTGCCAGCAGGGAGACTAGCGGACCCCACCCCTCCTACAATGAGCAGTTCTTC
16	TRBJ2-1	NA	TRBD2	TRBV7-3	CASSSLGLAGVNEQFF	TGTGCCAGTTCAAGTTTGGGACTAGCGGGAGTTAATGAGCAGTTCTTC
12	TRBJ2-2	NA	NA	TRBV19	CASSIPGGELFF	TGTGCCAGTAGTATCCCCGGCGGGGAGCTGTTTTTT
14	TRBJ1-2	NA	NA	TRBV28	CASRGKGHYYGYTF	TGTGCCAGCAGGGGTAAGGGACATTACTATGGCTACACCTTC
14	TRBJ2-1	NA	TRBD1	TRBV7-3	CASSLSGTDNEQFF	TGTGCCAGCAGCTTATCCGGGACAGACAATGAGCAGTTCTTC
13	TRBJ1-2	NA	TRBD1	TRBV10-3	CAISRGQRYGYTF	TGTGCCATCAGCCGGGGACAGCGCTATGGCTACACCTTC
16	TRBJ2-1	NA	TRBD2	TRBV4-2	CASSLTRAGVGNEQFF	TGTGCCAGCAGCCTTACCCGAGCGGGAGTTGGCAATGAGCAGTTCTTC
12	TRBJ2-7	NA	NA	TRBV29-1	CSVEGRDYEQYF	TGCAGCGTTGAAGGGCGGGACTACGAGCAGTACTTC
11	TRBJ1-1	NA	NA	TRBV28	CASRVGTEAFF	TGTGCCAGCAGGGTCGGGACTGAAGCTTTCTTT
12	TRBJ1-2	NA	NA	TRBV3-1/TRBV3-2	CASSQVNSGYTF	TGTGCCAGCAGCCAAGTTAACAGCGGCTACACCTTC
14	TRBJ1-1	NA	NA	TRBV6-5	CASREGGWATEAFF	TGTGCCAGCAGAGAGGGGGGGTGGGCCACTGAAGCTTTCTTT
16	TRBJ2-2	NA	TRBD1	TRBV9	CASSGRGQVGTGELFF	TGTGCCAGCAGCGGGAGGGGACAGGTCGGGACCGGGGAGCTGTTTTTT
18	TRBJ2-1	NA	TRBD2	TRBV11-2	CASSSPRASGKHRGEQFF	TGTGCCAGCAGCTCCCCCCGGGCTAGCGGGAAACATCGTGGTGAGCAGTTCTTC
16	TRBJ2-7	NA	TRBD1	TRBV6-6	CASRIAGTGKFNEQYF	TGTGCCAGCAGAATTGCCGGGACAGGGAAATTTAACGAGCAGTACTTC
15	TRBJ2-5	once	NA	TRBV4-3	CASSQDRRTGETQYF	TGCGCCAGCAGCCAAGATAGACGGACTGGGGAGACCCAGTACTTC
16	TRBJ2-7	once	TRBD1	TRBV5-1	CASSLGGQGISYEQYF	TGCGCCAGCAGCTTGGGGGGACAGGGGATCTCCTACGAGCAGTACTTC
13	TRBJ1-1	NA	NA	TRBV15	CATSSHPNTEAFF	TGTGCCACCAGCTCACACCCGAACACTGAAGCTTTCTTT
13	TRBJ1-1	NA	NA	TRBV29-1	CSVAAGRATEAFF	TGCAGCGTTGCGGCAGGGCGAGCCACTGAAGCTTTCTTT
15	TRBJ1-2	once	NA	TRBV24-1	CATSESGTPDYGYTF	TGTGCCACCAGCGAATCCGGGACTCCGGACTATGGCTACACCTTC
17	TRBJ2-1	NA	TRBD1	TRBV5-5	CASSRDRGTSSYNEQFF	TGTGCCAGCAGCCGGGACAGGGGAACCTCCTCCTACAATGAGCAGTTCTTC
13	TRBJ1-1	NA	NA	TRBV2	CASSAQGNTEAFF	TGTGCCAGCAGTGCCCAGGGGAACACTGAAGCTTTCTTT
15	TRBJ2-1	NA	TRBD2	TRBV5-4	CASSSLAGYYNEQFF	TGTGCCAGCAGCTCCCTAGCGGGTTACTACAATGAGCAGTTCTTC
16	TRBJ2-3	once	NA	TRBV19	CASSSPAGAITDTQYF	TGTGCCAGTAGTAGCCCCGCAGGGGCCATCACAGATACGCAGTATTTT
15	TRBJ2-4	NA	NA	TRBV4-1	CASSQDYRRGNIQYF	TGCGCCAGCAGCCAAGATTACCGGAGGGGAAACATTCAGTACTTC
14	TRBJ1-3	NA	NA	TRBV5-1	CASSLDNSGNTIYF	TGCGCCAGCAGCTTGGACAATTCTGGAAACACCATATATTTT
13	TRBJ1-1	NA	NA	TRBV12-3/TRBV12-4	CASTLGPNTEAFF	TGTGCCAGCACCCTTGGCCCGAACACTGAAGCTTTCTTT
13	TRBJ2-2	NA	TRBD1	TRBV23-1	CASMAGGTGELFF	TGCGCCAGCATGGCAGGGGGCACCGGGGAGCTGTTTTTT
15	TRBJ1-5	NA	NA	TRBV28	CASSLPGRENQPQHF	TGTGCCAGCAGTTTACCAGGGAGGGAGAATCAGCCCCAGCATTTT
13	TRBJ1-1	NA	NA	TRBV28	CASSLGQFTEAFF	TGTGCCAGCAGTTTGGGGCAGTTCACTGAAGCTTTCTTT
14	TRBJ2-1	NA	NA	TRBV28	CASLASGLYNEQFF	TGTGCCAGCCTTGCCTCGGGACTTTACAATGAGCAGTTCTTC
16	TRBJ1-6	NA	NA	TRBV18	CASSPTGSSYNSPLHF	TGTGCCAGCTCACCTACAGGGAGCTCCTATAATTCACCCCTCCACTTT
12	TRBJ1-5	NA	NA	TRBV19	CASTKWGQPQHF	TGTGCCAGTACCAAATGGGGCCAGCCCCAGCATTTT
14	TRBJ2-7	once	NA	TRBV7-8	CASSLSSHAYEQYF	TGTGCCAGCAGCTTATCTAGCCATGCCTACGAGCAGTACTTC
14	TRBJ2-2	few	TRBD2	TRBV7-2	CASSLDRGDGELFF	TGTGCCAGCAGCTTAGATCGGGGGGACGGGGAGCTGTTTTTT
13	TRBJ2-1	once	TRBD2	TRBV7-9	CASSFLAGGEQFF	TGTGCCAGCAGCTTCCTAGCGGGAGGCGAGCAGTTCTTC
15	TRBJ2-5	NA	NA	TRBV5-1	CASSLVGGAQETQYF	TGCGCCAGCAGCTTGGTTGGGGGGGCCCAAGAGACCCAGTACTTC
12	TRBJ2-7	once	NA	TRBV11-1	CASSLDYHEQYF	TGTGCCAGCAGCTTAGACTACCACGAGCAGTACTTC
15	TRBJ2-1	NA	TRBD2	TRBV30	CASTGTSGTYNEQFF	TGTGCCTCCACCGGGACTAGCGGGACCTACAATGAGCAGTTCTTC
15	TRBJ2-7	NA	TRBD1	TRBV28	CASIPAGTGAYEQYF	TGTGCCAGCATTCCGGCCGGGACAGGGGCCTACGAGCAGTACTTC
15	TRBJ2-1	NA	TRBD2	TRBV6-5	CASSYGGSNYNEQFF	TGTGCCAGCAGTTACGGCGGGAGCAACTACAATGAGCAGTTCTTC
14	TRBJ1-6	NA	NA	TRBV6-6	CASSLTPTDSPLHF	TGTGCCAGCAGTTTGACACCGACCGATTCACCCCTCCACTTT
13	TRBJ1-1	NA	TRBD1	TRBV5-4	CASSQDRESEAFF	TGTGCCAGCAGCCAGGACAGGGAATCTGAAGCTTTCTTT
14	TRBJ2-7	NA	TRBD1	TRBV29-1	CSVRTGPISYEQYF	TGCAGCGTTAGGACAGGGCCAATTTCCTACGAGCAGTACTTC
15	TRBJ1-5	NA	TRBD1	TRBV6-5	CASSYRDRHNQPQHF	TGTGCCAGCAGTTACCGGGACAGGCACAATCAGCCCCAGCATTTT
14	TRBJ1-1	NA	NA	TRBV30	CAWRETGPNTEAFF	TGTGCCTGGAGAGAGACAGGACCCAACACTGAAGCTTTCTTT
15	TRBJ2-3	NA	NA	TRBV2	CASSERTSYTDTQYF	TGTGCCAGCAGTGAGAGGACTTCCTACACAGATACGCAGTATTTT